A single sample gave rise to the 7 T cell receptor beta chains below, sequenced in a study of identical twins. TCRdb independently ran MiXCR on the 5' RACE reads; one entry per CDR3 protein. The sample lists 400,000 to 500,000 distinct CDR3 sequences; about 18% were seen once. The material sequenced was naive T cells sorted from blood. The source of these receptors is a man between 50 and 59 years old in good health.

Only a few counts were recorded for this clonotype. This chain connects TRBV28 to TRBJ2-7; D might be TRBD2 (5 bases). This CDR3 is built from 14 residues. Deletions cut 2 bases from V and 2 bases from J, with 10 bases between. Per germline, CDR1 MDHEN and CDR2 SYDVKM. The CDR3 region has the DNA TGTGCCAGCAGTTTAACTAGGCTGCCCTACGAGCAGTACTTC. Translation: CASSLTRLPYEQYF.

V usage is TRBV6-5 and J usage is TRBJ1-4; a weak D match, TRBD1 (6 bases). The CDR3 is 15 residues long. Germline CDR1 reads MNHEY; CDR2 reads SVGAGI. Between the trimmed V and J ends, which lost 2 bases and 5 bases, there was a span of 12 bases. CDR3 in DNA: TGTGCCAGCAGTTACACACAGGGCCTGAATGAAAAACTGTTTTTT. Translation: CASSYTQGLNEKLFF.

J is TRBJ2-7 and V is TRBV6-2 or TRBV6-3; 9 bases align to TRBD2. Germline CDR1 and CDR2: MNHEY and SVGEGT. The CDR3 extends over 15 amino acids. V shed 2 bases, J shed 3 bases, and the junction held 5 bases outside the gene matches. As DNA, the CDR3 is TGTGCCAGCAGTTACCTTTCGCGGGAGGGCTACGAGCAGTACTTC. Its translation is CASSYLSREGYEQYF.

The chain links TRBV7-9 to TRBJ2-7; no definite D call. Trimming took 3 bases from V and 4 from J, leaving 7 bases between them. The CDR3 runs 12 residues. Germline CDR1 is SEHNR and CDR2 is FQNEAQ (reference sequence). CDR3 nucleotide sequence: TGTGCCAGCAGCTTTGTGGCATACGAGCAGTACTTC. Translated: CASSFVAYEQYF.

The V gene is TRBV7-9, the J gene TRBJ2-7; 11 bases align to TRBD1. With 4 bases clipped from V and 3 bases from J, the junction kept 2 bases outside the gene matches. Germline V gene sequence: CDR1 SEHNR, CDR2 FQNEAQ (reference sequence). This CDR3 is 14 amino acids long. The CDR3 is CASSSDRGHYEQYF. For the CDR3, the DNA is TGTGCCAGCAGCTCGGACAGGGGGCACTACGAGCAGTACTTC.

The chain uses TRBV6-2 or TRBV6-3 and TRBJ2-1; D not resolved. Germline CDR1 and CDR2: MNHEY and SVGEGT. This CDR3 has 12 residues. In DNA, the CDR3 is TGTGCGAGCCGGGCCGCCGACAATGAGCAGTTCTTC. Its translation is CASRAADNEQFF.

The chain has TRBV5-4 and TRBJ2-6, with 7 bases identical to TRBD1. The ends lost 4 bases at V and 4 bases at J; junction bases unmatched: 11. Germline V gene lookup returns CDR1 SGHNT and CDR2 YYREEE (reference sequence). CDR3 size: 17 residues. The DNA of the CDR3 is TGTGCCAGCAGCAAAGGAGACAGGGCTTCGGGGGCCAACGTCCTGACTTTC. Its protein product is CASSKGDRASGANVLTF.